These 32 T cell receptor beta chains share one sample of origin, sequenced in a study of prognosis after radiotherapy for stage I lung cancer. By two-round multiplex PCR, the TCR beta CDR3 was amplified from genomic DNA. First-round PCR used primers specific to each TRBV and TRBJ gene. One entry per CDR3 protein results from TCRdb running MiXCR on the multiplex PCR reads. The sample carries 45,000 to 60,000 distinct CDR3 sequences, roughly 35% recorded once. Sample: PBMCs, taken before or after stereotactic body radiation therapy (not recorded which). The receptors were sampled from a donor aged 50 or older with non-small cell lung cancer.

This clonotype has at least ten counts. The chain carries TRBV9 and TRBJ2-2; 11 positions match TRBD2. Germline V gives CDR1 SGDLS, CDR2 YYNGEE. Germline trimming cut 4 bases from V and 5 bases from J; bases unmatched to any gene: 4. The CDR3 extends over 15 amino acids. In DNA form, the CDR3 reads TGTGCCAGCAGCTCCGGGACTAGCGGAACCGGGGAGCTGTTTTTT. Its translation is CASSSGTSGTGELFF.

The V gene is TRBV7-9, the J gene TRBJ2-7; D unresolved. The CDR3 has 14 amino acids. Trimming removed 4 bases at V and 1 base at J, with 11 bases between. Germline-derived CDR1 and CDR2 are SEHNR and FQNEAQ (reference sequence). CDR3 coding DNA: TGTGCCAGCAGCTCCTTTTCAGTGTCCTACGAGCAGTACTTC. Translating it yields CASSSFSVSYEQYF.

On this clonotype: A much larger clone lies one base from this, so it may be a read error. CDR3 sequence reads: CANSTSSTYSYEQYF. DNA for the CDR3: TGTGCCAACTCCACTAGCAGCACCTACTCCTACGAGCAGTACTTC. The chain uses TRBV6-1 and TRBJ2-7; a weak D match, TRBD2 (6 bases). Trimming took off 10 bases at V and 0 bases at J, with 19 bases between the two ends. Per germline, CDR1 MNHNS and CDR2 SASEGT. The CDR3 has 15 amino acids.

This sequence joins TRBV24-1 and TRBJ2-1, with D unresolved. This CDR3 spans 16 amino acids. Germline-derived CDR1 and CDR2 are KGHDR and SFDVKD. V was cut by 4 bases and J by 9 bases, with 21 bases left in between. The chain's CDR3 is CATSDRPWASRVEQFF. Here the CDR3 DNA reads TGTGCCACCAGTGACCGTCCGTGGGCGTCTCGGGTTGAGCAGTTCTTC.

This clonotype rates as medium-sized (0.01 to 0.1%). The DNA for the CDR3 is TGCAGTGCTAGAGATCCTAGCCCGAACACCGGGGAGCTGTTTTTT. Translation gives CSARDPSPNTGELFF. The J gene is TRBJ2-2, the V gene TRBV20-1, with D possibly being TRBD2 (5 bases). The CDR3 length is 15 residues. V lost 0 bases to trimming and J lost 0 bases, with 8 bases between them. Germline CDR1 reads DFQATT; CDR2 reads SNEGSKA (reference sequence).

For this clonotype: It may be a read error: a sequence one base away is much more abundant. V and J are TRBV27 and TRBJ2-4; no firm D call. V lost 5 bases to trimming and J lost 9 bases, with 14 bases between them. This CDR3 contains 13 residues. CDR1 is MNHEY and CDR2 is SMNVEV in the germline V gene (reference sequence). Here the CDR3 reads CASSLQKGRIQYF. The CDR3 bases are TGTGCCAGCAGTCTACAGAAAGGCCGCATTCAGTACTTC.

In its sample, this clonotype was seen many times. V gene TRBV20-1 combines with J gene TRBJ1-1; D perhaps matches TRBD1 (5 bases). This CDR3 spans 14 amino acids. V dropped 3 bases and J dropped 5 bases, with 16 bases sitting between them. Germline V gene data show CDR1 as DFQATT and CDR2 as SNEGSKA (reference sequence). The CDR3, as DNA: TGCAGTGCTAGGGGGCGGTTTGTGAGGACTGAAGCTTTCTTT. Translation gives CSARGRFVRTEAFF.

This clonotype was recorded at least ten times. V usage is TRBV20-1 and J usage is TRBJ2-6; 9 nucleotides agree with TRBD2. The CDR3 sequence is 17 residues long. Trimming removed 3 bases from V and 1 base from J; junction bases left unmatched: 7. Germline V gene lookup returns CDR1 DFQATT and CDR2 SNEGSKA (reference sequence). CDR3 sequence (DNA): TGCAGTGCTAGGGATTTAGCGGGAGAGTCTGGGGCCAACGTCCTGACTTTC. It is translated as CSARDLAGESGANVLTF.

This clonotype came up many times. The V and J genes are TRBV20-1 and TRBJ1-1; D is perhaps TRBD1 (6 bases). V was clipped by 5 bases and J by 5 bases, with 18 bases between them. Germline V gene data show CDR1 as DFQATT and CDR2 as SNEGSKA (reference sequence). This CDR3 has 14 amino acids. The CDR3 DNA reads TGCAGTGCTCTCCTGGCCGGGAGGGGGACTGAAGCTTTCTTT. Protein: CSALLAGRGTEAFF.

Worth noting for this clonotype: This sequence may be a read error, since a much larger clone differs from it by one base. This chain uses TRBV29-1 with TRBJ1-2; D remains ambiguous. Germline V gene lookup returns CDR1 SQVTM and CDR2 ANQGSEA. Trimming removed 5 bases from V and 6 bases from J, with 13 bases in between. CDR3 size: 12 residues. The CDR3 nucleotides read TGCAGCGTTTTTGGGGTGAGGGATGGCTACACCTTC. It codes for CSVFGVRDGYTF. The full variable domain, completed using reference TRBV29-1 and TRBJ1-2, is SAVISQKPSRDICQRGTSLTIQCQVDSQVTMMFWYRQQPGQSLTLIATANQGSEATYESGFVIDKFPISRPNLTFSTLTVSNMSPEDSSIYLCSVFGVRDGYTFGSGTRLTVV.

This clonotype was seen repeatedly, ten times or more. The chain has TRBV25-1 and TRBJ2-1; 10 bases line up with TRBD1. CDR1 is MGHDK, CDR2 SYGVNS, per germline. The trim removed 5 bases at V and 5 bases at J, leaving 9 bases unmatched. The CDR3 consists of 16 residues. CDR3 nucleotide sequence: TGTGCCAGCAGTAAACCCGGGACAGGGGCCCACAATGAGCAGTTCTTC. As protein: CASSKPGTGAHNEQFF.

This chain connects TRBV2 to TRBJ2-3; no clear D. Germline loops: CDR1 SNHLY, CDR2 FYNNEI. The V gene lost 10 bases and the J gene lost 4 bases, with 15 bases spanning the gap. The CDR3 has 13 residues. The CDR3 nucleotides are TGTGCCACCATGACAAGGGATTCAGATACGCAGTATTTT. Translated, it gives CATMTRDSDTQYF.

This clonotype was seen more than once but under ten times. A much larger clonotype is one base distant, so this may be a read error. This chain uses TRBV6-1 with TRBJ1-1; 7 positions match TRBD1. This CDR3 is built from 15 residues. Germline lookup yields CDR1 MNHNS and CDR2 SASEGT. The J segment lost 4 bases and the V segment lost 3 bases, leaving 8 bases of the junction unmatched. CDR3 in amino acids: CASSDDTGVGTEAFF. Written as DNA, the CDR3 is TGTGCCAGCAGTGATGATACAGGGGTGGGCACTGAAGCTTTCTTT.

Worth noting for this clonotype: A much bigger clone sits one base away, suggesting this may be a read error. This sequence joins TRBV6-2 or TRBV6-3 and TRBJ2-7; D possibly corresponds to TRBD2 (7 bases). Germline values: CDR1 MNHEY, CDR2 SVGEGT. The CDR3 is 16 amino acids. In DNA form, the CDR3 reads TGTGCCGGCAGTTACGGGGGGCGGGCGCGGAGTTACGAGCAGTACTTC. Translating it yields CAGSYGGRARSYEQYF.

The chain couples TRBV7-2 to TRBJ1-1; D perhaps matches TRBD1 (5 bases). Trimming removed 5 bases from V and 8 bases from J, with 18 bases in between. This CDR3 has 14 residues. Germline V gives CDR1 SGHTA, CDR2 FQGNSA. CDR3 nucleotides: TGTGCCAGCAGCCTGGGGACGGGGGGAGCCGAAGCTTTCTTT. Translation: CASSLGTGGAEAFF.

The rearrangement joins TRBV5-4 to TRBJ2-5; maybe TRBD2 (5 bases). The CDR3 is 14 residues long. V gave up 2 bases and J gave up 5 bases, with 13 bases separating them. Germline V lookup: CDR1 SGHNT, CDR2 YYREEE (reference sequence). The CDR3 DNA follows: TGTGCCAGCAGCTTAGGTGGGAGAAGCGAGACCCAGTACTTC. Translating gives CASSLGGRSETQYF.

This clonotype has a count of ten or more. The chain couples TRBV19 to TRBJ2-2; either TRBD1 or TRBD2 may supply D (6 bases each). With 4 bases removed from V and 9 bases from J, the gap between germline ends came to 15 bases. The CDR3 sequence is 14 residues long. CDR1 is LNHDA, CDR2 SQIVND, per germline (reference sequence). The CDR3 sequence is CASSTGDGGRELFF. CDR3 DNA sequence: TGTGCCAGTAGTACCGGGGACGGGGGCCGGGAGCTGTTTTTT.

There are many counts of this clonotype. The V and J genes are TRBV7-9 and TRBJ2-7; D is possibly TRBD2 (5 bases). The germline CDR1 and CDR2 sequences are SEHNR and FQNEAQ (reference sequence). The CDR3 consists of 14 residues. Trimming took 5 bases from V and 2 from J, leaving 13 bases between them. The CDR3 loop is CASSLEGGAYEQYF. As DNA, the CDR3 is TGTGCCAGCAGCCTCGAAGGAGGAGCCTACGAGCAGTACTTC.

This clonotype was seen ten or more times. V and J are TRBV7-8 and TRBJ2-5; TRBD1 matches 10 bases. Germline V CDR1 and CDR2: SGHVS, FQNEAQ. The CDR3 sequence is 17 residues long. J was trimmed by 2 bases and V by 5 bases; bases with no gene match: 11. For the CDR3, the DNA is TGTGCCAGCAGCCGTGGGGGACAGGGGCATAATCAAGAGACCCAGTACTTC. Translating gives CASSRGGQGHNQETQYF. The full variable domain, with the rest looked up from reference TRBV7-8 and TRBJ2-5, is GAGVSQSPRYKVAKRGQDVALRCDPISGHVSLFWYQQALGQGPEFLTYFQNEAQLDKSGLPSDRFFAERPEGSVSTLKIQRTQQEDSAVYLCASSRGGQGHNQETQYFGPGTRLLVL.

This clonotype has ten or more counts. The rearrangement joins TRBV11-2 to TRBJ2-1; maybe TRBD1 (5 bases). Trimming shortened V by 2 bases and J by 4 bases, and 12 bases separated the two germline ends. CDR1 is SGHAT, CDR2 FQNNGV, per germline. The length of the CDR3 is 15 residues. As DNA, the CDR3 is TGTGCCAGCAGCTTAAGGGGTGGGAATTACAATGAGCAGTTCTTC. Amino acids: CASSLRGGNYNEQFF.

Note on this clonotype: Being one base from a much bigger clone, this may be a read error. The chain employs TRBV29-1 and TRBJ1-1; D uncertain. V lost 5 bases and J 4 bases, leaving 11 bases between the germline ends. The CDR3 covers 12 residues. Germline V lookup: CDR1 SQVTM, CDR2 ANQGSEA. The CDR3: CSVRGQVTEAFF. In DNA form, the CDR3 reads TGCAGCGTTCGCGGGCAGGTCACTGAAGCTTTCTTT.

Turning to this clonotype: Given a much more abundant clone one base away, this may be a read error. The chain has TRBV27 and TRBJ1-1; tentatively, D is TRBD1 (5 bases). V was trimmed by 0 bases and J by 5 bases, leaving 13 bases between them. There are 15 residues in the CDR3. The V gene's germline CDR1 is MNHEY and CDR2 SMNVEV (reference sequence). The CDR3 DNA reads TGTGCCAGCAGTTTATCGTCTGGGCGGGGGACTGAAGCTTTCTTT. Translated, it gives CASSLSSGRGTEAFF.

For this clonotype: A far bigger clonotype differs at one base, so this is likely a read error. The chain joins TRBV6-1 to TRBJ2-2; possible D gene TRBD2, 5 bases. Germline CDR1 reads MNHNS; CDR2 reads SASEGT. The CDR3 covers 14 residues. CDR3 loop: CASSDQPFTGEPFF. CDR3 sequence (DNA): TGTGCCAGCAGTGATCAGCCTTTCACCGGGGAGCCGTTTTTT.

Ten or more counts support this clonotype. The chain joins TRBV4-2 to TRBJ2-3, with D perhaps assigned TRBD1 or TRBD2 (6 bases each). The CDR3 contains 17 residues. Trimming left V 0 bases short and J 6 bases short, with 19 bases between. Germline V gene sequence: CDR1 LGHNA, CDR2 YNFKEQ. The CDR3 is CASSQEVLGGGGDTQYF. The CDR3 DNA reads as TGTGCCAGCAGCCAAGAAGTGTTAGGGGGAGGCGGGGATACGCAGTATTTT.

V gene TRBV7-2 combines with J gene TRBJ2-7; the D call may be TRBD1 or TRBD2 (6 bases each). Germline CDR1 SGHTA, CDR2 FQGNSA. V lost 2 bases and J 0 bases, leaving 14 bases between the germline ends. This CDR3 region has 16 residues. CDR3 residues: CASSLKSGALSYEQYF. The CDR3 nucleotides read TGTGCCAGCAGCTTAAAATCGGGGGCCCTCTCCTACGAGCAGTACTTC.

This chain links TRBV19 with TRBJ1-2; no definite D call. V lost 7 bases, J lost 12 bases, and 21 bases lay in between. Looked up from germline, CDR1 is LNHDA and CDR2 is SQIVND (reference sequence). This CDR3 region has 13 residues. In DNA form, the CDR3 reads TGTGCCAGTACCCCCGGGAGGGATGGAGGTCACACCTTC. This encodes CASTPGRDGGHTF.

In its sample, this clonotype was seen many times. This chain links TRBV24-1 with TRBJ2-5, with 12 bases fitting TRBD1. Germline trimming cut 1 base from V and 5 bases from J; bases unmatched to any gene: 4. The CDR3 is 16 amino acids. Germline V gene data show CDR1 as KGHDR and CDR2 as SFDVKD. CDR3 sequence (DNA): TGTGCCACCAGTGATTTCGGGACAGGGGGCCGGGAGACCCAGTACTTC. This sequence encodes CATSDFGTGGRETQYF.

This clonotype occurred many times. The chain links TRBV6-9 to TRBJ1-3; D may be TRBD1 (6 bases). Germline CDR1 is MNHGY and CDR2 is SVAAGI. The germline V and J ends were trimmed by 3 bases and 4 bases, with 34 bases remaining between them. This CDR3 comprises 22 residues. CDR3 sequence: CASSYKVEFVAQGPRSGNTIYF. The CDR3, as DNA: TGTGCCAGCAGTTACAAAGTTGAGTTCGTGGCACAGGGCCCAAGATCGGGAAACACCATATATTTT.

With respect to this clonotype: A single base separates this from a much larger clone, so it may be a read error. This sequence joins TRBV12-3 or TRBV12-4 and TRBJ1-2; no firm D call. CDR3 length equals 12 residues. V dropped 4 bases and J dropped 4 bases, with 7 bases sitting between them. CDR3 nucleotide sequence: TGTGCCAGCAGTTCTTGGACCTATGGCTACACCTTC. Amino acids: CASSSWTYGYTF.

The chain joins TRBV12-3 or TRBV12-4 to TRBJ2-1, with TRBD1 as a possible D gene (6 bases). The CDR3 runs 15 residues. Between the trimmed V and J ends, which lost 7 bases and 15 bases, there was a span of 28 bases. DNA for the CDR3: TGTGCCAGCAACAAGACAGGAAGCATCGGGGCGCGTGCGTTCTTC. This translates into CASNKTGSIGARAFF.

The sample holds one count of this clonotype. This may arise from a read error, as a much more abundant clone is one base away. The chain employs TRBV6-1 and TRBJ2-7; unclear D gene. The CDR3 is 13 amino acids. V lost 6 bases, J lost 5 bases, and 14 bases lay in between. CDR1 is MNHNS and CDR2 is SASEGT in the germline V gene. CDR3 coding DNA: TGTGCCAGCAGACTAACATGGAGCGACGAGCAGTACTTC. Encoded protein: CASRLTWSDEQYF.

This sequence joins TRBV20-1 and TRBJ2-5; no clear D gene. CDR3 length equals 13 residues. Germline V lookup: CDR1 DFQATT, CDR2 SNEGSKA (reference sequence). V was shortened by 2 bases and J by 5 bases, with 12 bases between the two germline ends. The CDR3 loop reads CSARYECPETQYF. The CDR3 DNA sequence: TGCAGTGCTAGATACGAGTGTCCCGAGACCCAGTACTTC.